This record looks at one T cell receptor (beta chain) sequence and its context. The sample originates from a study of T cell responses to AZD1222 COVID-19 vaccine. The overall study: The analysis combined second doses at about 4 or about 12 weeks.

Libraries were prepared by immunoSEQ multiplex PCR; TCRdb keeps only in-frame clonotypes and omits some of them. The repertoire includes approximately 92,000 clones, about 90% of them detected once, and approximately 8.3% sits in the top ten. This CDR3 is built from 15 residues. Trimming cost V 4 bases and J 7 bases; bases outside gene matches: 8. Germline CDR1 is SGHVS and CDR2 is FNYEAQ. This clonotype was sampled from an adult in good health. The chain couples TRBV7-6 to TRBJ1-5; TRBD1 aligns across 9 bases. The sequenced sample was peripheral blood, obtained on day 0 of AZD1222 vaccination. CDR3 region: CASSSRDREEQPQHF. Here the CDR3 DNA reads TGTGCCAGCAGCTCCCGGGACAGGGAAGAGCAGCCCCAGCATTTT. Full variable domain (missing parts from reference TRBV7-6 and TRBJ1-5): GAGVSQSPRYKVTKRGQDVALRCDPISGHVSLYWYRQALGQGPEFLTYFNYEAQQDKSGLPNDRFSAERPEGSISTLTIQRTEQRDSAMYRCASSSRDREEQPQHFGDGTRLSIL.